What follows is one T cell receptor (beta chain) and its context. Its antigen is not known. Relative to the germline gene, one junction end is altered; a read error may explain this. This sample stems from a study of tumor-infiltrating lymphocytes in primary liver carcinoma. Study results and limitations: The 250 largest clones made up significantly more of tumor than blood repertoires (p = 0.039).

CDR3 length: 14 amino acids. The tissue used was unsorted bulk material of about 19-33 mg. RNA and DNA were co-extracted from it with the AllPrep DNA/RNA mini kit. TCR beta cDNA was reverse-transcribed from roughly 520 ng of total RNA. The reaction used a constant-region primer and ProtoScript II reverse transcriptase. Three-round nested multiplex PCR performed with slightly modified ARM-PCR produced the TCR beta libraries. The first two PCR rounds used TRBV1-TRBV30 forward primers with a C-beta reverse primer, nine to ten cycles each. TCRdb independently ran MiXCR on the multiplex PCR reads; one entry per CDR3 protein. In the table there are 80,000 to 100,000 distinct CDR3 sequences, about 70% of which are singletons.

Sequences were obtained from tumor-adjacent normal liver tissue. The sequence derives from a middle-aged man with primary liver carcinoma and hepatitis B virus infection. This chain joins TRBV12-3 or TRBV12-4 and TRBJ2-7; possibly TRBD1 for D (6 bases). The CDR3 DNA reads TGTGTCAGCCGGGACAAGTTCACGGGCCACCAGCAGTACTTC. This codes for CVSRDKFTGHQQYF.